The 15 T cell receptor beta chains in this list originate from one sample, sequenced in a study of OX40 agonist ivuxolimab in advanced cancers. Sequenced by immunoSEQ multiplex PCR; TCRdb stores in-frame clones only, minus some. The sample carries tens of thousands of clones, 92% recorded once. The material was CD4+ or CD8+ T cells sorted from blood, obtained in a trial of the OX40 agonist ivuxolimab. The receptor set was obtained from an adult with an advanced solid tumor such as melanoma, head and neck, liver or kidney cancer.

V usage is TRBV9 and J usage is TRBJ2-7; D is perhaps TRBD1 (5 bases). V lost 6 bases to trimming and J lost 0 bases, with 10 bases between them. Germline V lookup: CDR1 SGDLS, CDR2 YYNGEE. The CDR3 loop spans 13 amino acids. CDR3 DNA sequence: TGTGCCAGCAACAAGGGGTCCTCCTACGAGCAGTACTTC. This gives the protein CASNKGSSYEQYF.

The rearrangement links TRBV5-1 to TRBJ2-1; the match to TRBD2 covers 7 bases. This CDR3 contains 15 residues. The V gene's germline CDR1 is SGHRS and CDR2 YFSETQ. Trimming took 1 base from V and 8 from J; bases not matched to a gene: 9. The CDR3 region is CASSLSGGSVDEQFF. Here the CDR3 DNA reads TGCGCCAGCAGCTTGAGTGGCGGGAGTGTGGATGAGCAGTTCTTC.

The chain is built from TRBV7-9 and TRBJ1-4; no clear D gene. The germline V gene has CDR1 SEHNR and CDR2 FQNEAQ (reference sequence). The CDR3 extends over 15 amino acids. Between the trimmed V and J ends, which lost 5 bases and 0 bases, there was a span of 10 bases. The CDR3, as DNA: TGTGCCAGCAGCCCCGAACCGGCAACTAATGAAAAACTGTTTTTT. Protein: CASSPEPATNEKLFF.

The chain is built from TRBV11-3 and TRBJ2-3; D may be TRBD2 (5 bases). With 0 bases removed from V and 5 bases from J, the gap between germline ends came to 9 bases. Germline V gene sequence: CDR1 SGHNT, CDR2 YENEEA. The CDR3 is made up of 14 amino acids. Here the CDR3 DNA reads TGTGCCAGCAGCTTAGAGTGGGCGGGAGATACGCAGTATTTT. The encoded protein is CASSLEWAGDTQYF.

The CDR3 region has the DNA TGCGCCAGCAGCCTAACGGGACAATCTGTCGATGAGCAGTTCTTC. Its translation: CASSLTGQSVDEQFF. The chain uses TRBV5-1 and TRBJ2-1; TRBD1 is a possible D gene (6 bases). The germline V gene encodes CDR1 SGHRS and CDR2 YFSETQ. The CDR3 totals 15 residues. V lost 4 bases and J lost 8, with 19 bases in between.

The chain uses TRBV19 and TRBJ2-2, with a possible D match to TRBD2 (5 bases). CDR3 length: 16 residues. Per the germline V gene, CDR1 is LNHDA and CDR2 is SQIVND (reference sequence). V was shortened by 6 bases and J by 4 bases, with 18 bases between the two germline ends. DNA for the CDR3: TGTGCCAGTAGGGAGGTTTTAAGTTTGAGCACCGGGGAGCTGTTTTTT. It encodes CASREVLSLSTGELFF.

The CDR3 is CASREQSNEKLFF. The CDR3 DNA follows: TGCGCCAGCAGGGAGCAGTCTAATGAAAAACTGTTTTTT. This chain links TRBV5-1 with TRBJ1-4; D unresolved. The CDR3 totals 13 residues. Germline CDR1 is SGHRS and CDR2 is YFSETQ. Trimming removed 5 bases from V and 3 bases from J, with 8 bases in between. Together with reference TRBV5-1 and TRBJ1-4, the CDR3 gives the full variable domain: KAGVTQTPRYLIKTRGQQVTLSCSPISGHRSVSWYQQTPGQGLQFLFEYFSETQRNKGNFPGRFSGRQFSNSRSEMNVSTLELGDSALYLCASREQSNEKLFFGSGTQLSVL.

The chain links TRBV9 to TRBJ2-3; 7 bases are a match to TRBD2. V was pared by 4 bases and J by 7 bases, with 12 bases of the junction left unmatched. Looked up from germline, CDR1 is SGDLS and CDR2 is YYNGEE. The CDR3 consists of 15 residues. DNA for the CDR3: TGTGCCAGCAGCACCGGACTAGGGGTGAGGAATACGCAGTATTTT. Its protein product is CASSTGLGVRNTQYF.

This rearrangement joins TRBV4-3 to TRBJ2-1; unclear D gene. Germline CDR1 LGHNA, CDR2 YSLEER. Trimming took 2 bases from V and 0 from J, leaving 8 bases between them. The CDR3 spans 15 residues. The CDR3 DNA is TGCGCCAGCAGCCAAAGGATCAGCTCCTACAATGAGCAGTTCTTC. It encodes CASSQRISSYNEQFF.

This chain joins TRBV7-6 and TRBJ2-5; 7 bases match TRBD2. Trimming removed 5 bases from V and 2 bases from J; junction bases left unmatched: 2. This CDR3 region has 13 residues. Germline V gives CDR1 SGHVS, CDR2 FNYEAQ. The chain's CDR3 is CASSPGLQETQYF. For the CDR3, the DNA is TGTGCCAGCAGCCCGGGACTACAAGAGACCCAGTACTTC.

The CDR3 loop is CAWSSLTKNYEQYF. For the CDR3, the DNA is TGTGCCTGGAGTAGCCTCACAAAAAACTACGAGCAGTACTTC. V and J are TRBV30 and TRBJ2-7; D is uncertain. The CDR3 is 14 residues long. Germline V gene sequence: CDR1 GTSNPN, CDR2 SVGIG (reference sequence). Trimming removed 2 bases from V and 3 bases from J, with 14 bases in between.

The genes are TRBV25-1 and TRBJ2-3, with 7 positions matching TRBD1. The germline V gene encodes CDR1 MGHDK and CDR2 SYGVNS. Trimming at V came to 3 bases and at J to 2 bases, leaving 2 bases not matched to a gene. This CDR3 has 14 amino acids. The CDR3 is CASSEDRHTDTQYF. The CDR3 nucleotides are TGTGCCAGCAGTGAGGACAGGCACACAGATACGCAGTATTTT.

The gene calls are TRBV10-2 and TRBJ1-5, with unresolved D. CDR1 and CDR2 from the germline V gene are WSHSY and SAAADI. The CDR3 is made up of 13 amino acids. V was cut by 4 bases and J by 5 bases, with 9 bases left in between. DNA of the CDR3: TGCGCCAGCAGTGGCAGCAATTATCAGCCCCAGCATTTT. It encodes CASSGSNYQPQHF.

V is TRBV18 and J is TRBJ2-1, with D perhaps TRBD1 or TRBD2 (5 bases each). V lost 3 bases and J lost 6, with 18 bases in between. This CDR3 is 16 amino acids long. Germline V lookup: CDR1 KGHSH, CDR2 LQKENI. This chain's CDR3 is CASSPGPGIAANEQFF. The CDR3 nucleotides are TGTGCCAGCTCACCGGGACCCGGGATAGCCGCCAATGAGCAGTTCTTC. Using reference TRBV18 and TRBJ2-1 for the parts outside the CDR3, the full variable domain is NAGVMQNPRHLVRRRGQEARLRCSPMKGHSHVYWYRQLPEEGLKFMVYLQKENIIDESGMPKERFSAEFPKEGPSILRIQQVVRGDSAAYFCASSPGPGIAANEQFFGPGTRLTVL.

V is TRBV30 and J is TRBJ2-3; D uncertain. Per germline, CDR1 GTSNPN and CDR2 SVGIG (reference sequence). V dropped 5 bases and J dropped 3 bases, with 9 bases sitting between them. The CDR3 extends over 12 amino acids. In DNA form, the CDR3 reads TGTGCCTGGGATCCAGGAACAGATACGCAGTATTTT. Its translation is CAWDPGTDTQYF.